This entry lists 18 T cell receptor beta chains sequenced from one sample in a study of T cells after posttransplantation cyclophosphamide. Generated by immunoSEQ multiplex PCR, the TCRdb table keeps only in-frame clones and is missing some. The sample counts fewer than 55,000 clones, none seen once; the ten largest own roughly 2.3%. Material: PBMCs. The receptors originated from a middle-aged man in good health, CMV-negative, and a related stem cell transplant donor.

This clone was counted ten times or more. The chain combines TRBV4-3 with TRBJ1-5; a weak D match, TRBD1 (5 bases). The CDR3 is 15 residues long. The V end was cut by 2 bases, the J end by 9 bases, with 17 bases between. Germline assignment: CDR1 LGHNA and CDR2 YSLEER. CDR3 sequence reads: CASSQSLDSRSPQHF. CDR3 nucleotide sequence: TGCGCCAGCAGCCAATCGCTTGACAGCCGCTCGCCCCAGCATTTT.

This clone showed up many times. V and J are TRBV4-1 and TRBJ2-1; 8 positions agree with TRBD2. This CDR3 contains 15 residues. CDR1 MGHRA and CDR2 YSYEKL come from the germline V gene. V was pared by 4 bases and J by 4 bases, with 6 bases of the junction left unmatched. In nucleotides, the CDR3 is TGCGCCAGCAGCCCGGGGACTAGGGGATACAATGAGCAGTTCTTC. It encodes CASSPGTRGYNEQFF.

This clone was counted ten times or more. V and J are TRBV2 and TRBJ1-5; 8 bases agree with TRBD1. CDR1 and CDR2 from the germline V gene are SNHLY and FYNNEI. With V trimmed by 6 bases and J by 2 bases, 6 bases remained unmatched. The CDR3 runs to 15 residues. Here the CDR3 reads CASRRDRGGNQPQHF. The CDR3 DNA follows: TGTGCCAGCAGAAGAGACAGGGGCGGCAATCAGCCCCAGCATTTT. Drawing the rest from reference TRBV2 and TRBJ1-5, the complete variable domain is EPEVTQTPSHQVTQMGQEVILRCVPISNHLYFYWYRQILGQKVEFLVSFYNNEISEKSEIFDDQFSVERPDGSNFTLKIRSTKLEDSAMYFCASRRDRGGNQPQHFGDGTRLSIL.

The chain employs TRBV21-1 and TRBJ2-1; TRBD2 is taken as the D call from the table, unchecked against the DNA. TRBV21-1 corresponds to a pseudogene. This CDR3 comprises 14 residues. The CDR3, as DNA: TGTGCCAGCCCCACCCGGGACTACAACAATGAGCAGTTCTTC. It codes for CASPTRDYNNEQFF.

This clone was recorded a few times. V gene TRBV7-3 combines with J gene TRBJ2-3; weak D call: TRBD1 (5 bases). V gave up 4 bases and J gave up 1 base, with 18 bases separating them. The CDR3 length is 17 residues. The germline CDR1 and CDR2 sequences are SGHTA and FQGTGA. The CDR3 nucleotides read TGTGCCAGCAGCTACCGGACACAACAAGAACGCACAGATACGCAGTATTTT. Translating gives CASSYRTQQERTDTQYF.

This clone has ten or more counts. The chain employs TRBV27 and TRBJ1-5; no firm D call. V lost 3 bases and J lost 0, with 6 bases in between. The CDR3 covers 14 residues. Germline loops: CDR1 MNHEY, CDR2 SMNVEV (reference sequence). The CDR3: CASSFRSSNQPQHF. Written as DNA, the CDR3 is TGTGCCAGCAGTTTCCGTAGTAGCAATCAGCCCCAGCATTTT.

This clone was observed many times. The chain carries TRBV6-5 and TRBJ2-2; D perhaps matches TRBD2 (7 bases). This CDR3 is built from 12 residues. Per germline, CDR1 MNHEY and CDR2 SVGAGI. Trimming removed 9 bases from V and 6 bases from J, with 11 bases in between. The CDR3 here is CASEGGAGELFF. Here the CDR3 DNA reads TGTGCCAGTGAAGGGGGGGCCGGGGAGCTGTTTTTT.

This clone was counted at least ten times. The V call is TRBV19, the J call TRBJ2-1; D is possibly TRBD2 (5 bases). V was trimmed by 7 bases and J by 0 bases, leaving 13 bases between them. Per the germline V gene, CDR1 is LNHDA and CDR2 is SQIVND (reference sequence). This CDR3 comprises 15 residues. The CDR3 DNA reads as TGTGCCAGTAAGGAGGAACAGTCCTCCTACAATGAGCAGTTCTTC. Protein sequence: CASKEEQSSYNEQFF.

This clone was seen ten or more times. The gene calls are TRBV2 and TRBJ1-5; 8 bases fit TRBD1. With V trimmed by 5 bases and J by 4 bases, 7 bases remained unmatched. This CDR3 region has 15 residues. The germline gives CDR1 SNHLY, CDR2 FYNNEI. For the CDR3, the DNA is TGTGCCAGCAGTACGGGGACAGGCGGTAATCAGCCCCAGCATTTT. It yields the protein CASSTGTGGNQPQHF.

This clone appeared many times. The chain uses TRBV5-1 and TRBJ1-2; 8 positions match TRBD1. The CDR3 totals 15 residues. Per the germline V gene, CDR1 is SGHRS and CDR2 is YFSETQ. Trimming cost V 4 bases and J 8 bases; bases outside gene matches: 13. The DNA for the CDR3 is TGCGCCAGCAGCCCAGGGACAGGAAATAGTATGGGCTACACCTTC. This translates into CASSPGTGNSMGYTF.

This clone was recorded many times. This chain links TRBV2 with TRBJ1-5, with 8 bases identical to TRBD1. The CDR3 has 16 residues. CDR1 SNHLY and CDR2 FYNNEI come from the germline V gene. With 0 bases clipped from V and 6 bases from J, the junction kept 7 bases outside the gene matches. In DNA, the CDR3 is TGTGCCAGCAGTGAAGCGCTTCAGGGGGCTGCTCAGCCCCAGCATTTT. Its protein is CASSEALQGAAQPQHF. Complete variable domain (other parts from reference TRBV2 and TRBJ1-5): EPEVTQTPSHQVTQMGQEVILRCVPISNHLYFYWYRQILGQKVEFLVSFYNNEISEKSEIFDDQFSVERPDGSNFTLKIRSTKLEDSAMYFCASSEALQGAAQPQHFGDGTRLSIL.

The chain has TRBV7-6 and TRBJ2-2; TRBD2 aligns across 12 bases. The J segment lost 1 base and the V segment lost 5 bases, leaving 11 bases of the junction unmatched. Looked up from germline, CDR1 is SGHVS and CDR2 is FNYEAQ. This CDR3 spans 19 amino acids. The CDR3 coding sequence is TGTGCCAGCAGCACCCCCGGGACTAGCGGGCGAGTGAACACCGGGGAGCTGTTTTTT. It specifies CASSTPGTSGRVNTGELFF.

This clone was observed at least ten times. The CDR3 DNA reads TGTGCCAGCAGCCGAACCGGTGAAGCTTTCTTT. This gives the protein CASSRTGEAFF. The chain links TRBV7-9 to TRBJ1-1, with D unresolved. The CDR3 has 11 residues. Germline assignment: CDR1 SEHNR and CDR2 FQNEAQ (reference sequence). Between the trimmed V and J ends, which lost 5 bases and 7 bases, there was a span of 8 bases.

This clone was seen ten or more times. The chain joins TRBV10-3 to TRBJ2-2, with D possibly being TRBD1 (6 bases). The CDR3 is made up of 15 amino acids. Trimming shortened V by 3 bases and J by 6 bases, and 14 bases separated the two germline ends. The germline CDR1 and CDR2 sequences are ENHRY and SYGVKD. CDR3 nucleotide sequence: TGTGCCATCAGTGACTCAGGGGCCTCGGCCGGGGAGCTGTTTTTT. Translation: CAISDSGASAGELFF.

This clone appeared many times. This chain joins TRBV6-4 and TRBJ2-1; D remains ambiguous. The germline gives CDR1 MRHNA, CDR2 SNTAGT. Deletions cut 2 bases from V and 1 base from J, with 6 bases between. The CDR3 has 14 amino acids. As DNA, the CDR3 is TGTGCCAGCAGTGACGGCGGATCCTACAATGAGCAGTTCTTC. It is translated as CASSDGGSYNEQFF.

This chain links TRBV7-3 with TRBJ2-2; TRBD2 aligns across 13 bases. CDR3 size: 18 residues. V was pared by 2 bases and J by 8 bases, with 11 bases of the junction left unmatched. The V gene's germline CDR1 is SGHTA and CDR2 FQGTGA. CDR3 region: CASSLSGLAGEPGGELFF. The CDR3 DNA follows: TGTGCCAGCAGCTTATCCGGACTAGCGGGGGAGCCTGGGGGGGAGCTGTTTTTT.

This clone was detected ten times or more. The chain is built from TRBV7-9 and TRBJ1-4; D gene uncertain. Trimming took off 5 bases at V and 1 base at J, with 8 bases between the two ends. The CDR3 length is 14 residues. Germline assignment: CDR1 SEHNR and CDR2 FQNEAQ (reference sequence). DNA of the CDR3: TGTGCCAGCAGCACGGGTCTAACTAATGAAAAACTGTTTTTT. The encoded protein is CASSTGLTNEKLFF.

Many counts were recorded for this clone. The V gene is TRBV4-3, the J gene TRBJ2-1, with 9 bases lining up with TRBD2. CDR1 is LGHNA and CDR2 is YSLEER in the germline V gene. Trimming took 1 base from V and 4 from J; bases not matched to a gene: 5. The CDR3 covers 16 residues. CDR3 DNA sequence: TGCGCCAGCAGCCAAGGACTAGCGGCCTCTTACAATGAGCAGTTCTTC. Translated: CASSQGLAASYNEQFF.